The T cell receptor (beta chain) described here comes from a study of beta chain features in type 1 diabetes. CDR1 and CDR2 from the germline V gene are DFQATT and SNEGSKA (reference sequence). Trimming pared 8 bases from V and 3 bases from J, leaving 8 bases between. The CDR3 loop spans 11 amino acids. General observations from the study: Type 1 diabetes patients had TCRB CDR3s that were shorter (moderately but significantly so) in all four CD4+ subsets.

This clone was seen a handful of times. The antigen is undetermined. Via the markers CD45RO/CCR7/CD25/CD127/CD95/CD27, stem cell-like memory, regulatory, central memory and naive CD4+ cells were sorted. All of the isolated RNA was reverse transcribed, so expressed TCRB transcripts were sequenced. The assay was immunoSEQ multiplex PCR, and TCRdb's table has in-frame clones only and misses some. Found here are roughly 140,000 clones, over 9% of them singletons; the top ten hold more than 0.45%. The chain employs TRBV20-1 and TRBJ2-1; D gene uncertain. The sequence was obtained from a man aged 25 to 40 with type 1 diabetes. Sequencing was done on a sample of central memory CD4+ T cells from blood. The CDR3 bases are TGCAGTCCTCCAGGCTACAATGAGCAGTTCTTC. Encoded protein: CSPPGYNEQFF.